The 11 T cell receptor beta chains below come from one sample, sequenced in a study of blood T cell repertoires in COVID-19. The table came from immunoSEQ multiplex PCR; TCRdb's copy has only in-frame clones and leaves some out. The table includes roughly 250,000 clones, 70% to 90% detected once. The source material was PBMCs or T cells enriched from blood (not recorded which). The source of these receptors is a woman in her 30s who had recovered from COVID-19.

V usage is TRBV11-2 and J usage is TRBJ2-1; 7 positions match TRBD1. CDR1 is SGHAT and CDR2 is FQNNGV in the germline V gene. The CDR3 runs to 16 residues. J lost 7 bases, V lost 3 bases, and 12 bases had no gene match. The DNA for the CDR3 is TGTGCCAGCAGCTTTACTCGAACACAGGGGACGAATGAGCAGTTCTTC. Translation: CASSFTRTQGTNEQFF.

The table lists this clone with a count of one. The junction shows a germline mismatch at one end, possibly a read error. The chain employs TRBV7-8 and TRBJ1-6; 7 bases agree with TRBD1. Per germline, CDR1 SGHVS and CDR2 FQNEAQ. This CDR3 comprises 15 residues. The CDR3 is CASSLNTGENAPPHF. CDR3 DNA sequence: TGTGCCAGCAGCCTCAATACAGGGGAGAATGCACCCCCCCACTTT.

This chain joins TRBV7-6 and TRBJ2-7; unclear D gene. The germline gives CDR1 SGHVS, CDR2 FNYEAQ. This CDR3 has 13 residues. The V gene lost 0 bases and the J gene lost 4 bases, with 7 bases spanning the gap. CDR3 loop: CASSLAPRYEQYF. Written as DNA, the CDR3 is TGTGCCAGCAGCTTAGCGCCGCGGTACGAGCAGTACTTC.

V is TRBV10-3 and J is TRBJ1-2, with D tentatively TRBD1 (6 bases). The CDR3 is 12 residues long. V lost 4 bases and J lost 6, with 9 bases in between. From germline, CDR1 is ENHRY and CDR2 SYGVKD. In DNA form, the CDR3 reads TGTGCCATCAGTGTTGCAGGGGATGGCTACACCTTC. Its translation: CAISVAGDGYTF.

This chain joins TRBV19 and TRBJ1-5, with TRBD1 as a possible D gene (6 bases). The V and J ends lost 11 bases and 6 bases respectively, with 20 bases between them. This CDR3 is built from 14 residues. The germline gives CDR1 LNHDA, CDR2 SQIVND (reference sequence). The CDR3, as DNA: TGTGCCGGGGGGGGACAAGGGGTTGGTCAGCCCCAGCATTTT. It specifies CAGGGQGVGQPQHF. The variable domain in full, with the rest retrieved from reference TRBV19 and TRBJ1-5, is DGGITQSPKYLFRKEGQNVTLSCEQNLNHDAMYWYRQDPGQGLRLIYYSQIVNDFQKGDIAEGYSVSREKKESFPLTVTSAQKNPTAFYLCAGGGQGVGQPQHFGDGTRLSIL.

The chain has TRBV3-1 (or the pseudogene TRBV3-2) and TRBJ2-4; 7 nucleotides line up with TRBD2. The J segment lost 0 bases and the V segment lost 3 bases, leaving 2 bases of the junction unmatched. Per the germline V gene, CDR1 is LGHDT and CDR2 is YNNKEL (reference sequence). The CDR3 has 15 residues. CDR3 DNA sequence: TGTGCCAGCAGCCAGGGGACTATAGCCAAAAACATTCAGTACTTC. The encoded protein is CASSQGTIAKNIQYF.

V gene TRBV7-7 combines with J gene TRBJ2-1; 8 bases agree with TRBD2. Germline CDR1 and CDR2: SSHAT and FNYEAQ (reference sequence). J lost 4 bases, V lost 1 base, and 3 bases had no gene match. The CDR3 runs 15 residues. The CDR3 nucleotides read TGTGCCAGCAGCTTAGGGAGCGGGAGATACAATGAGCAGTTCTTC. It yields the protein CASSLGSGRYNEQFF.

The chain carries TRBV19 and TRBJ2-3, with TRBD2 matching 7 bases. The trim removed 3 bases at V and 2 bases at J, leaving 11 bases unmatched. CDR1 and CDR2 (germline): LNHDA, SQIVND (reference sequence). The CDR3 is made up of 17 amino acids. CDR3 nucleotide sequence: TGTGCCAGTAGTATCACGAACAACGGGGGGATCACAGATACGCAGTATTTT. This gives the protein CASSITNNGGITDTQYF.

This chain joins TRBV5-6 and TRBJ1-6; TRBD1 matches 8 bases. CDR3 length: 15 amino acids. After removal of 0 bases from V and 6 bases from J, the junction contained 2 bases not matched to a gene. Germline V CDR1 and CDR2: SGHDT, YYEEEE. CDR3 sequence (DNA): TGTGCCAGCAGCTTGGCCGGGACAGGTAATTCACCCCTCCACTTT. It codes for CASSLAGTGNSPLHF.

This sequence joins TRBV11-3 and TRBJ2-1; 11 nucleotides align to TRBD2. Germline V lookup: CDR1 SGHNT, CDR2 YENEEA. V lost 5 bases, J lost 5 bases, and 8 bases stayed unmatched. This CDR3 has 16 amino acids. CDR3 nucleotide sequence: TGTGCCAGCAGCACTACTAGCGGGAGACTCAACAATGAGCAGTTCTTC. Protein: CASSTTSGRLNNEQFF.

The rearrangement links TRBV19 to TRBJ1-3; D not certain. Germline loops: CDR1 LNHDA, CDR2 SQIVND (reference sequence). V lost 6 bases and J 7 bases, leaving 10 bases between the germline ends. The CDR3 has 12 amino acids. As DNA, the CDR3 is TGTGCCAGTAGGCCCCCCGGGAACACCATATATTTT. Its protein is CASRPPGNTIYF.